This TCR beta chain was sequenced in a study of blood T cell repertoires in COVID-19. Here immunoSEQ multiplex PCR was the method, and the copy in TCRdb shows in-frame clones only, minus some. The sample has 35,000 to 55,000 clones, under 90% seen once. Looked up from germline, CDR1 is SGHKS and CDR2 is YYEKEE (reference sequence). The CDR3 loop spans 15 amino acids. V dropped 4 bases and J dropped 5; count of bases not matched to a gene: 10. The rearrangement uses TRBV5-5 and TRBJ2-5; 8 bases are a match to TRBD1. This receptor was identified in an older woman with acute or convalescent COVID-19. The sequenced sample consisted of peripheral blood. CDR3: CASSIGQGLKETQYF. In DNA, the CDR3 is TGTGCCAGCAGCATCGGACAGGGTTTGAAGGAGACCCAGTACTTC.